These 10 T cell receptor beta chains came from one sample sequenced in a study of siplizumab effects on memory and regulatory T cells. The table came from immunoSEQ multiplex PCR; TCRdb's copy has only in-frame clones and leaves some out. The data contain more than 95,000 clones, over 90% of them singletons. What was sequenced was Tregs sorted from blood. These TCRs come from a human donor in good health.

The count of this clone is one. V usage is TRBV5-8 and J usage is TRBJ1-5, with D possibly TRBD1 on 6 matching bases. Germline loops: CDR1 SGHTS, CDR2 YDEGEE. The CDR3 has 15 amino acids. The V end was cut by 2 bases, the J end by 4 bases, with 13 bases between. CDR3 nucleotide sequence: TGTGCCAGCAGCTTTTGGGGGGCCGGGAATCAGCCCCAGCATTTT. Protein product: CASSFWGAGNQPQHF.

This sequence joins TRBV19 and TRBJ2-3; D gene unclear. The V end was cut by 3 bases, the J end by 3 bases, with 7 bases between. Germline V lookup: CDR1 LNHDA, CDR2 SQIVND (reference sequence). The CDR3 totals 13 residues. CDR3 bases: TGTGCCAGTAGTATTGGGGTTACAGATACGCAGTATTTT. It translates to CASSIGVTDTQYF.

The chain employs TRBV6-6 and TRBJ2-2; no definite D call. This CDR3 has 15 residues. Germline V gives CDR1 MNHNY, CDR2 SVGAGI (reference sequence). V lost 3 bases to trimming and J lost 0 bases, with 8 bases between them. CDR3 protein: CASSYAGPNTGELFF. DNA of the CDR3: TGTGCCAGCAGTTATGCTGGGCCGAACACCGGGGAGCTGTTTTTT.

The chain links TRBV9 to TRBJ2-3; D perhaps matches TRBD1 (6 bases). The CDR3 extends over 15 amino acids. CDR1 and CDR2 from the germline V gene are SGDLS and YYNGEE. V dropped 3 bases and J dropped 5 bases, with 16 bases sitting between them. This chain's CDR3 is CASSEGGPFLDTQYF. CDR3 in DNA: TGTGCCAGCAGCGAAGGGGGACCTTTCCTAGATACGCAGTATTTT.

CDR3 loop: CATAPGRGTGELFF. CDR3 nucleotides: TGTGCCACCGCGCCGGGACGGGGCACCGGGGAGCTGTTTTTT. The chain recombines TRBV5-6 with TRBJ2-2; D is tentatively TRBD1 or TRBD2 (5 bases each). CDR1 SGHDT and CDR2 YYEEEE come from the germline V gene. The CDR3 contains 14 residues. V shed 9 bases and J shed 4 bases, with 16 bases lying between them.

The rearrangement uses TRBV7-9 and TRBJ1-1; D call uncertain. Trimming cost V 3 bases and J 0 bases, with 8 bases left between them. Per germline, CDR1 SEHNR and CDR2 FQNEAQ (reference sequence). The CDR3 runs to 14 residues. The CDR3 sequence: CASSFGQVNTEAFF. CDR3 coding DNA: TGTGCCAGCAGCTTTGGGCAAGTGAACACTGAAGCTTTCTTT.

The genes are TRBV30 and TRBJ2-1; 7 bases agree with TRBD2. The V gene's germline CDR1 is GTSNPN and CDR2 SVGIG (reference sequence). Losses at the gene ends were 2 bases for V and 7 bases for J; bases not matched to a gene: 8. The CDR3 loop spans 14 amino acids. The CDR3 DNA reads as TGTGCCTGGAGTTTAGGCGGGAGCTGGAATGAGCAGTTCTTC. Translation: CAWSLGGSWNEQFF.

The chain has TRBV6-5 and TRBJ1-5; D ambiguous. The CDR3 consists of 13 residues. V was pared by 6 bases and J by 7 bases, with 13 bases between. Germline assignment: CDR1 MNHEY and CDR2 SVGAGI. The CDR3 DNA is TGTGCCAGCAGCTCCCAGGCGGGACAGCCCCAGCATTTT. Translating gives CASSSQAGQPQHF.

V is TRBV20-1 and J is TRBJ2-4, with D uncertain. V was cut by 7 bases and J by 7 bases, with 11 bases left in between. The CDR3 is made up of 11 amino acids. The germline V gene encodes CDR1 DFQATT and CDR2 SNEGSKA (reference sequence). The DNA of the CDR3 is TGCAGTGGCGCAAGCGATAACATTCAGTACTTC. Its protein is CSGASDNIQYF.

This chain links TRBV6-5 with TRBJ2-7; D is possibly TRBD1 (6 bases). Germline V gives CDR1 MNHEY, CDR2 SVGAGI. V lost 2 bases and J lost 5, with 13 bases in between. This CDR3 is built from 14 residues. The CDR3 protein is CASSYQGFLDEQYF. Written as DNA, the CDR3 is TGTGCCAGCAGTTACCAGGGGTTTCTCGACGAGCAGTACTTC.